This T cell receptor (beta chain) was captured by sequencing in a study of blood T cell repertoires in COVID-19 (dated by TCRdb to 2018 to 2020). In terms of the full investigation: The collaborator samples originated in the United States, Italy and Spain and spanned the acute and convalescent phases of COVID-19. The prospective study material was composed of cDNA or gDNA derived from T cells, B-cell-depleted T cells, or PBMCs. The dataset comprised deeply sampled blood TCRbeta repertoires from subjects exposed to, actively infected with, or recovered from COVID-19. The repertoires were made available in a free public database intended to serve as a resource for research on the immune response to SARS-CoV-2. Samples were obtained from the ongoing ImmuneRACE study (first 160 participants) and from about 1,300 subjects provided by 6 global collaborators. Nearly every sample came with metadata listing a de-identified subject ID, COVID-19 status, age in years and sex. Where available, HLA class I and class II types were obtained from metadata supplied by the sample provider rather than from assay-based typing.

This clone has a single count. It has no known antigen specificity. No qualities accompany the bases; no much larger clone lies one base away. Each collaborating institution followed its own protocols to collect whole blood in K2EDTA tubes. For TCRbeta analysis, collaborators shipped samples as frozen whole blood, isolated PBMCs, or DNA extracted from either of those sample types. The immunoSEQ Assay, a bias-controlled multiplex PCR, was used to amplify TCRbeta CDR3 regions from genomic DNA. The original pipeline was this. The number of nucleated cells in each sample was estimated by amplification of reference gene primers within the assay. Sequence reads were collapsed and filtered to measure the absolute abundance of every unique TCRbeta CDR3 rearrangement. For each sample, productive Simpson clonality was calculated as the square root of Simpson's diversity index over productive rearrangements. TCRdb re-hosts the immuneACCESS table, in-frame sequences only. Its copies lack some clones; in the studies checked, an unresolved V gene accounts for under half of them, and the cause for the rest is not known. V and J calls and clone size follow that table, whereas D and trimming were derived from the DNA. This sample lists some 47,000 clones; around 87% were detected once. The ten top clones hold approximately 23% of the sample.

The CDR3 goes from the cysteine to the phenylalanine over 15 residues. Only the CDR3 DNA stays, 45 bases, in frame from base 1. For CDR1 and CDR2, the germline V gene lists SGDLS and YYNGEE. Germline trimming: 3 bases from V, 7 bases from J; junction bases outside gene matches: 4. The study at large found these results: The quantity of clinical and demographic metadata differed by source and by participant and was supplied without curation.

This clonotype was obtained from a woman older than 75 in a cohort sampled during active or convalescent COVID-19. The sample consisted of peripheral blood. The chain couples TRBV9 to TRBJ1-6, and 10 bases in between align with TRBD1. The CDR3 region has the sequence CASSARDRGNSPLHF. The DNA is TGTGCCAGCAGCGCGCGGGACAGGGGAAATTCACCCCTCCACTTT.